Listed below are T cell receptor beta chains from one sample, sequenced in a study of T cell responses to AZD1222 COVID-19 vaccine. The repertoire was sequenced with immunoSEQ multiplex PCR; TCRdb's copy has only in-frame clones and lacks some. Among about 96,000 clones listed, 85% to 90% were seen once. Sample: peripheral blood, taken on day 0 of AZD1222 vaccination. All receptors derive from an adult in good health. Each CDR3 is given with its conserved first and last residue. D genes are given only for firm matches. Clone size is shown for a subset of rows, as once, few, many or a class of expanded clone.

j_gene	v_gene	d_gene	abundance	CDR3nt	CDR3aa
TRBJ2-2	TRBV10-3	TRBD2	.	TGTGCCATCAGTGAGGCTAGCGGTGCGAACACCGGGGAGCTGTTTTTT	CAISEASGANTGELFF
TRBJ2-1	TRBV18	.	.	TGTGCCAGCTCACCCTTGGAAGAGCAGTTCTTC	CASSPLEEQFF
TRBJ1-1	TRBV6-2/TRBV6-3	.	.	TGTGCCAGCAGTTACGAGGGACGGTTAGAGAACACTGAAGCTTTCTTT	CASSYEGRLENTEAFF
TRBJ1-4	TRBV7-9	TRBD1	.	TGTGCCAGCACCCCTCCCGGGACAGGCGAAAAACTGTTTTTT	CASTPPGTGEKLFF
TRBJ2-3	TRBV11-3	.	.	TGTGCCAGCAGCTTAGGGGTGTCTAGCGCCAGCACAGATACGCAGTATTTT	CASSLGVSSASTDTQYF
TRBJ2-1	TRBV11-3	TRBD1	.	TGTGCCAGCAGCTTAGGGGGACAGCGTGCGATCCATGAGCAGTTCTTC	CASSLGGQRAIHEQFF
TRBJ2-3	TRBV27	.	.	TGTGCCAGCAGACCCGCAGGGGGGGATACGCAGTATTTT	CASRPAGGDTQYF
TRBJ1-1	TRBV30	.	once	TGTGCCTGGGCCAAGATGAGGAACACTGAAGCTTTCTTT	CAWAKMRNTEAFF
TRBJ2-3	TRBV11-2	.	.	TGTGCCAGCAGCTTAGATCGTTCAGATACGCAGTATTTT	CASSLDRSDTQYF
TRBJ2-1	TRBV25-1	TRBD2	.	TGTGCCAGTGCGGGACTAGCGGGAGGGTATTACAATGAGCAGTTCTTC	CASAGLAGGYYNEQFF
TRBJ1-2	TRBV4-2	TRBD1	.	TGTGCCAGCAGCCAACTTAGGGGGGGGCACAGGGGGTTCCAAAACTATGGCTACACCTTC	CASSQLRGGHRGFQNYGYTF
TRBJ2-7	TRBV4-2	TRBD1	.	TGTGCCAGCAGCCAAGCCCCCGTTGGGACAGGGGGGTCATACGAGCAGTACTTC	CASSQAPVGTGGSYEQYF
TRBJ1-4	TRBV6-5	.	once	TGTGCCAGCACCAATACAGCAACTAATGAAAAACTGTTTTTT	CASTNTATNEKLFF
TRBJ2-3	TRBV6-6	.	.	TGTGCCAGCAGGGCGGAGGCAGATACGCAGTATTTT	CASRAEADTQYF
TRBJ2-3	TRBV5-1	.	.	TGCGCCAGCGGCCCGAGCCATACGCAGTATTTT	CASGPSHTQYF
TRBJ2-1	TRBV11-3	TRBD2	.	TGTGCCAGCAGCTTAGCCCGGGCTAGCGGGAGTGGCGAGCAGTTCTTC	CASSLARASGSGEQFF
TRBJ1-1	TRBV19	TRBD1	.	TGTGCCAGTAGTCCCCGAGGTAGGGGGCCCACTGAAGCTTTCTTT	CASSPRGRGPTEAFF
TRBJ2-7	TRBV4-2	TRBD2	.	TGTGCCAGCAGCGAACGACTAGCGGGGAGATCCCGCGCCACCTACGAGCAGTACTTC	CASSERLAGRSRATYEQYF
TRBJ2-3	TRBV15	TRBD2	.	TGTGCCACCAGCAGTCCAAATGGACTAGCGGGAGTCACAGATACGCAGTATTTT	CATSSPNGLAGVTDTQYF
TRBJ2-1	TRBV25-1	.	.	TGTGCCAGCAGTGAACAGGTTGAGCAGTTCTTC	CASSEQVEQFF
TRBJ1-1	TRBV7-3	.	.	TGTGCCAGCAGCTTAGTGACAGGGAACACTGAAGCTTTCTTT	CASSLVTGNTEAFF
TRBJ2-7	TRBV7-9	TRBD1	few	TGTGCCAGCAGCTTAAGGAAGCGGGACAGGGGGATATACGAGCAGTACTTC	CASSLRKRDRGIYEQYF
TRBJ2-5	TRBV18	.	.	TGTGCCAGCTCACAATTTTTCGACATAAAGCAAGAGACCCAGTACTTC	CASSQFFDIKQETQYF
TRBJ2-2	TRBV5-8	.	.	TGTGCCAGCAACCTAAGAGGGACCCTAAATTGGGTCACCGGGGAGCTGTTTTTT	CASNLRGTLNWVTGELFF
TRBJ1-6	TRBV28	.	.	TGTGCCAGCAGTCCTAGTCCCGGTTATAATTCACCCCTCCACTTT	CASSPSPGYNSPLHF
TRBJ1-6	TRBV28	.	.	TGTGCCAGCAGTTTAAGGCAGCCTGATTCACCCCTCCACTTT	CASSLRQPDSPLHF
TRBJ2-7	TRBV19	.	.	TGTGCCAGTACCCCGACAGCCGCTAACCATTACGAGCAGTACTTC	CASTPTAANHYEQYF
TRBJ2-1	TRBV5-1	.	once	TGCGCCAGCAGCTTGGGGGGAATCTCCTACAATGAGCAGTTCTTC	CASSLGGISYNEQFF
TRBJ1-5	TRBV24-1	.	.	TGTGCCACCAGTGGAGCGCGAAATCAGCCCCAGCATTTT	CATSGARNQPQHF
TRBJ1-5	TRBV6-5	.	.	TGTGCCAGCACCCAGGACTTTAGCAATCAGCCCCAGCATTTT	CASTQDFSNQPQHF
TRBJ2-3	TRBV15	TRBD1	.	TGTGCCACCAGCAAAGGACAGGGGAGCACAGATACGCAGTATTTT	CATSKGQGSTDTQYF
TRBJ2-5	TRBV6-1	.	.	TGTGCCAGCAGTGAATCCAGGACCTCCGGAACCCAGTACTTC	CASSESRTSGTQYF
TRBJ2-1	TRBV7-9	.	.	TGTGCCAGCAGCTCCCGAGGTAGCGCTAACAATGAGCAGTTCTTC	CASSSRGSANNEQFF
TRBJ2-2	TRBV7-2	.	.	TGTGCCAGCAGCCCTGAGGCCGCCCGGGGGGAGCTGTTTTTT	CASSPEAARGELFF
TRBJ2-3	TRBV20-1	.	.	TGCAGTGGTACTAGTGCAGATACGCAGTATTTT	CSGTSADTQYF
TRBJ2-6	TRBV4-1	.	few	TGCGCCAGCAGCCCCCTGAAAGGGGCGGCTGGGGCCAACGTCCTGACTTTC	CASSPLKGAAGANVLTF
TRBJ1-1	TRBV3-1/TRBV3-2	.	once	TGTGCCAGCAGCCAAGGTGATCGGGCCGGGGGAGCTTTCTTT	CASSQGDRAGGAFF
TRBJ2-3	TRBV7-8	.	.	TGTGCCAGCAGCTTGGGCTTCAGGAGTTTAGGCACAGATACGCAGTATTTT	CASSLGFRSLGTDTQYF
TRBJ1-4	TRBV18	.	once	TGTGCCAGCCGACGGGACTCAACTAATGAAAAACTGTTTTTT	CASRRDSTNEKLFF
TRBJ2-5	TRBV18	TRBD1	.	TGTGCCAGCTCACCCGGACAGGGGAGTAGAGAGACCCAGTACTTC	CASSPGQGSRETQYF
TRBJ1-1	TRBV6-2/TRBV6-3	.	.	TGTGCCAGCAGCCTCAGGGACACTGAAGCTTTCTTT	CASSLRDTEAFF
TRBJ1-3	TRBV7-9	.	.	TGTGCCAGCAGCTTCCCAGAAGGAAACACCATATATTTT	CASSFPEGNTIYF
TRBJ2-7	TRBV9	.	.	TGTGCCAGCAGCGTAGATATGGGGCCCCCTTGGAACGAGCAGTACTTC	CASSVDMGPPWNEQYF